This passage covers 23 T cell receptor beta chains from one sample sequenced in a study of blood T cell repertoires in COVID-19. Assay used: immunoSEQ multiplex PCR; TCRdb lists only in-frame clones, some missing. Here the sample spans about 19,000 clones, approximately 91% being singletons. The specimen sequenced was peripheral blood. These receptors were obtained from a human donor in a cohort sampled during active COVID-19.

This clone was detected only a few times. This chain uses TRBV10-1 with TRBJ1-1; 7 bases align to TRBD1. V lost 5 bases and J lost 4; bases outside the gene matches: 7. Germline values: CDR1 WNHNN, CDR2 SYGVQD (reference sequence). This CDR3 has 14 amino acids. Written as DNA, the CDR3 is TGCGCCAGCAGTCAGGGGGAGGTGAGCACTGAAGCTTTCTTT. Its protein is CASSQGEVSTEAFF.

The chain couples TRBV19 to TRBJ2-2, with a possible D match to TRBD2 (6 bases). Per the germline V gene, CDR1 is LNHDA and CDR2 is SQIVND (reference sequence). This CDR3 contains 16 residues. Between the trimmed V and J ends, which lost 6 bases and 9 bases, there was a span of 23 bases. In DNA, the CDR3 is TGTGCCAGTAGAGAGTGGGCGGGAACAACGGCCAGGGAGCTGTTTTTT. Translating gives CASREWAGTTARELFF. Full variable domain (remainder filled in from reference TRBV19 and TRBJ2-2): DGGITQSPKYLFRKEGQNVTLSCEQNLNHDAMYWYRQDPGQGLRLIYYSQIVNDFQKGDIAEGYSVSREKKESFPLTVTSAQKNPTAFYLCASREWAGTTARELFFGEGSRLTVL.

The CDR3 sequence: CASSISGPDTQYF. DNA for the CDR3: TGTGCCAGTAGTATTAGCGGTCCAGATACGCAGTATTTT. This chain connects TRBV19 to TRBJ2-3, with D maybe TRBD2 (6 bases). Germline values: CDR1 LNHDA, CDR2 SQIVND (reference sequence). Trimming removed 3 bases at V and 4 bases at J, with 8 bases between. This CDR3 is built from 13 residues.

V usage is TRBV4-1 and J usage is TRBJ2-5; TRBD2 agrees at 7 bases. Germline CDR1 and CDR2: MGHRA and YSYEKL. The trim removed 1 base at V and 1 base at J, leaving 3 bases unmatched. This CDR3 is 15 amino acids long. The CDR3 DNA reads as TGCGCCAGCAGCCAAGGGGGCGGGAGCCAAGAGACCCAGTACTTC. Protein sequence: CASSQGGGSQETQYF.

V usage is TRBV9 and J usage is TRBJ1-6; perhaps TRBD1 as D (5 bases). CDR3 length: 14 amino acids. V lost 3 bases and J lost 4, with 8 bases in between. Looked up from germline, CDR1 is SGDLS and CDR2 is YYNGEE. CDR3 sequence: CASSATVYNSPLHF. The DNA of the CDR3 is TGTGCCAGCAGCGCGACAGTGTATAATTCACCCCTCCACTTT. Filled out from reference TRBV9 and TRBJ1-6, the complete variable domain reads DSGVTQTPKHLITATGQRVTLRCSPRSGDLSVYWYQQSLDQGLQFLIQYYNGEERAKGNILERFSAQQFPDLHSELNLSSLELGDSALYFCASSATVYNSPLHFGNGTRLTVT.

V usage is TRBV27 and J usage is TRBJ2-7; 8 bases fit TRBD1. CDR3 length equals 15 residues. Germline CDR1 reads MNHEY; CDR2 reads SMNVEV (reference sequence). Losses at the gene ends were 6 bases for V and 0 bases for J; bases not matched to a gene: 7. CDR3 sequence: CASRLTGALSYEQYF. CDR3 sequence (DNA): TGTGCCAGCAGACTGACAGGGGCCCTCTCCTACGAGCAGTACTTC.

The chain uses TRBV7-3 and TRBJ2-1, with 8 bases identical to TRBD2. Germline CDR1 is SGHTA and CDR2 is FQGTGA. The CDR3 length is 15 residues. The junction had 3 bases not matched to a gene; V was cut back by 1 base and J by 4 bases. The CDR3 region is CASSLIASGYNEQFF. As DNA, the CDR3 is TGTGCCAGCAGCTTAATTGCTAGCGGGTACAATGAGCAGTTCTTC.

This chain uses TRBV10-3 with TRBJ2-3; weak D call: TRBD1 (6 bases). V lost 6 bases and J 3 bases, leaving 16 bases between the germline ends. Germline CDR1 ENHRY, CDR2 SYGVKD. The CDR3 sequence is 15 residues long. The CDR3 DNA reads TGTGCCATCAGGACGCAGGGGCTGGGGACAGATACGCAGTATTTT. It is translated as CAIRTQGLGTDTQYF.

This rearrangement joins TRBV5-8 to TRBJ2-3, with D maybe TRBD2 (5 bases). Germline loops: CDR1 SGHTS, CDR2 YDEGEE. The CDR3 runs to 18 residues. V was shortened by 3 bases and J by 4 bases, with 24 bases between the two germline ends. The DNA of the CDR3 is TGTGCCAGCAGCTCGGACTTAACGCTAGTAAGGGTTGCAGATACGCAGTATTTT. Amino acids: CASSSDLTLVRVADTQYF. Full variable domain (outside the CDR3, taken from reference TRBV5-8 and TRBJ2-3): EAGVTQSPTHLIKTRGQQATLRCSPISGHTSVYWYQQALGLGLQFLLWYDEGEERNRGNFPPRFSGRQFPNYSSELNVNALELEDSALYLCASSSDLTLVRVADTQYFGPGTRLTVL.

Regarding this clone: Other DNA sequences in the same sample also yield this CDR3. The chain combines TRBV19 with TRBJ1-5, with D unresolved. CDR3 length: 14 residues. Between the trimmed V and J ends, which lost 0 bases and 2 bases, there was a span of 5 bases. Germline CDR1 LNHDA, CDR2 SQIVND (reference sequence). CDR3 sequence (DNA): TGTGCCAGTAGTATAGATTCGGGCAATCAGCCCCAGCATTTT. It is translated as CASSIDSGNQPQHF.

This rearrangement joins TRBV9 to TRBJ2-1; TRBD2 aligns across 10 bases. The CDR3 spans 15 residues. The germline V gene has CDR1 SGDLS and CDR2 YYNGEE. V gave up 0 bases and J gave up 5 bases; unmatched junction bases: 2. This chain's CDR3 is CASSVASGSDNEQFF. CDR3 coding DNA: TGTGCCAGCAGCGTAGCTAGCGGGAGCGACAATGAGCAGTTCTTC.

The V and J genes are TRBV4-3 and TRBJ1-4; D unclear. This CDR3 contains 14 residues. Germline-derived CDR1 and CDR2 are LGHNA and YSLEER. V lost 0 bases and J lost 6, with 8 bases in between. Here the CDR3 DNA reads TGCGCCAGCAGCCAAGATGTGAGGGATGAAAAACTGTTTTTT. The encoded protein is CASSQDVRDEKLFF.

The genes are TRBV6-4 and TRBJ2-1, with TRBD2 as a possible D gene (7 bases). The CDR3 has 15 residues. CDR1 and CDR2 from the germline V gene are MRHNA and SNTAGT. With 2 bases removed from V and 3 bases from J, the gap between germline ends came to 11 bases. CDR3 nucleotides: TGTGCCAGCAGTGACCAAGGGGGGGTCTACAATGAGCAGTTCTTC. Protein sequence: CASSDQGGVYNEQFF.

This clone was found once. The genes are TRBV5-4 and TRBJ1-1, with TRBD1 matching over 11 bases. This CDR3 region has 15 residues. V lost 5 bases, J lost 7 bases, and 10 bases stayed unmatched. Germline lookup yields CDR1 SGHNT and CDR2 YYREEE (reference sequence). The CDR3 nucleotides read TGTGCCAGCAGGGGAAACGGACAGGGGGCAAATGAAGCTTTCTTT. Translating gives CASRGNGQGANEAFF.

Only a few counts were recorded for this clone. The chain employs TRBV19 and TRBJ2-2; the match to TRBD2 covers 7 bases. Germline V CDR1 and CDR2: LNHDA, SQIVND (reference sequence). V was pared by 5 bases and J by 1 base, with 4 bases of the junction left unmatched. The CDR3 loop spans 15 amino acids. The CDR3 nucleotides read TGTGCCAGTAGTGGGCTAGCGGTGAACACCGGGGAGCTGTTTTTT. Residues: CASSGLAVNTGELFF.

The V call is TRBV19, the J call TRBJ2-3; D remains unclear. V was shortened by 1 base and J by 5 bases, with 4 bases between the two germline ends. In germline, CDR1 is LNHDA, CDR2 SQIVND (reference sequence). The CDR3 totals 12 residues. This CDR3 reads CASSIGLDTQYF. DNA of the CDR3: TGTGCCAGTAGTATAGGGCTAGATACGCAGTATTTT.

The chain is built from TRBV6-1 and TRBJ2-1; 8 bases match TRBD1. V trimming: 1 base; J trimming: 8 bases; junction bases outside the gene matches: 7. Germline values: CDR1 MNHNS, CDR2 SASEGT. There are 15 residues in the CDR3. Written as DNA, the CDR3 is TGTGCCAGCAGTGAAGGCGCAGGGGGCGGGTATGAGCAGTTCTTC. This gives the protein CASSEGAGGGYEQFF.

V gene TRBV19 combines with J gene TRBJ2-3; maybe TRBD1 (5 bases). The CDR3 runs 16 residues. Trimming removed 4 bases from V and 6 bases from J, with 20 bases in between. Germline CDR1 and CDR2: LNHDA and SQIVND (reference sequence). The CDR3 nucleotides are TGTGCCAGTAGTACCCCAGGGTTACGATACATGGATACGCAGTATTTT. It specifies CASSTPGLRYMDTQYF.

This chain joins TRBV10-2 and TRBJ1-1; TRBD1 might be the D (5 bases). Germline-derived CDR1 and CDR2 are WSHSY and SAAADI. Between the trimmed V and J ends, which lost 8 bases and 6 bases, there was a span of 16 bases. The CDR3 consists of 13 residues. Here the CDR3 DNA reads TGCGCCAGCGACACACGACGGGGGTCTGAAGCTTTCTTT. Protein product: CASDTRRGSEAFF.

V usage is TRBV6-1 and J usage is TRBJ2-7; a weak D match, TRBD2 (6 bases). V was cut by 2 bases and J by 0 bases, with 8 bases left in between. The CDR3 extends over 14 amino acids. The germline gives CDR1 MNHNS, CDR2 SASEGT. The CDR3 bases are TGTGCCAGCAGTGAACTAGCGCACTCCTACGAGCAGTACTTC. Protein sequence: CASSELAHSYEQYF.

This sequence joins TRBV11-2 and TRBJ2-2, with D unclear. The ends were cut back, 1 base at V and 0 bases at J, with 9 bases in the middle. The CDR3 contains 16 residues. Germline V gene lookup returns CDR1 SGHAT and CDR2 FQNNGV. The CDR3 region is CASSLVVAANTGELFF. For the CDR3, the DNA is TGTGCCAGCAGCTTAGTGGTGGCAGCGAACACCGGGGAGCTGTTTTTT.

This rearrangement joins TRBV29-1 to TRBJ2-7; 9 nucleotides line up with TRBD2. This CDR3 contains 13 residues. Germline assignment: CDR1 SQVTM and CDR2 ANQGSEA. With V trimmed by 3 bases and J by 5 bases, 5 bases remained unmatched. CDR3: CSVDGTSMNEQYF. CDR3 nucleotide sequence: TGCAGCGTTGACGGGACTAGCATGAACGAGCAGTACTTC.

The rearrangement joins TRBV5-1 to TRBJ1-4; 10 positions agree with TRBD1. V trimming: 2 bases; J trimming: 8 bases; junction bases outside the gene matches: 12. Germline V gene sequence: CDR1 SGHRS, CDR2 YFSETQ. The CDR3 covers 17 residues. The CDR3 DNA sequence: TGCGCCAGCAGCTTAACCGGGACAGGGGCGAGTGGCGAAAAACTGTTTTTT. This codes for CASSLTGTGASGEKLFF.